Listed below are T cell receptor beta chains from one sample, sequenced in a study of cytomegalovirus exposure and HLA in healthy donors. Only in-frame clones appear in the TCRdb table, and some are missing; sequencing was by immunoSEQ multiplex PCR. The profile shows under 100,000 clones, about 60% of them singletons. The sample taken for sequencing was PBMCs. The receptors derive from a woman aged 40 to 55 in good health and CMV-seropositive. Each CDR3 is given with its conserved first and last residue. A D gene is named only where the DNA matches it firmly. Clone size is given for some rows only: seen once, a few or many times, or a class if the clone is expanded.

cdr3_nt	cdr3_aa	v_call	d_call	j_call	clone_size
TGTGCCAGCAGGAAGAGGGGAGGCGGTGAAAAACTGTTTTTT	CASRKRGGGEKLFF	TRBV14	NA	TRBJ1-4	NA
TGTGCCAGCAAGCTGGACAGGGACCCGGGTGAAAAACTGTTTTTT	CASKLDRDPGEKLFF	TRBV28	TRBD1	TRBJ1-4	NA
TGTGCCAGCAGCTTAGCCGGGGACAGGGGATTGAATCAGCCCCAGCATTTT	CASSLAGDRGLNQPQHF	TRBV7-9	TRBD1	TRBJ1-5	NA
TGTGCCAGCGGTTTGACTAGCCGGAATGAGCAGTTCTTC	CASGLTSRNEQFF	TRBV28	TRBD2	TRBJ2-1	NA
TGTGCCAGCAGTGTACACTACGAGCAGTACTTC	CASSVHYEQYF	TRBV6-1	NA	TRBJ2-7	NA
TGTGCCAGCCAAACAAAACAGGGGAACACTGAAGCTTTCTTT	CASQTKQGNTEAFF	TRBV19	NA	TRBJ1-1	few
TGTGCCAGCAGCGGGGGACTAGCGGGCTCCTACGAGCAGTACTTC	CASSGGLAGSYEQYF	TRBV9	TRBD2	TRBJ2-7	NA
TGTGCCAGCAGCTCTACAGGGTCTGGGGCCAACGTCCTGACTTTC	CASSSTGSGANVLTF	TRBV11-1	NA	TRBJ2-6	few
TGTGCCAGCAGCTTCCTGAGCGGGACACTCTACGAGCAGTACTTC	CASSFLSGTLYEQYF	TRBV7-2	NA	TRBJ2-7	NA
TGTGCCAGCAGCCCCGGGACTCTCCAGCCCCAGCATTTT	CASSPGTLQPQHF	TRBV28	NA	TRBJ1-5	NA
TGTGCCAGCAGCAAAGGGGGGGCAACTAATGAAAAACTGTTTTTT	CASSKGGATNEKLFF	TRBV21-1	NA	TRBJ1-4	NA
TGCGCCAGCAGGCGTAGCGGGAGTCACGATGAGCAGTTCTTC	CASRRSGSHDEQFF	TRBV5-1	TRBD2	TRBJ2-1	NA
TGTGCCAGCGCAGGGGCCCCCAACACTGAAGCTTTCTTT	CASAGAPNTEAFF	TRBV28	NA	TRBJ1-1	NA
TGTGCCACCAGCAGCCGGACAGGGGGCACAGATACGCAGTATTTT	CATSSRTGGTDTQYF	TRBV15	TRBD1	TRBJ2-3	NA
TGTGCCAGCAGCTTGACGAGGGACACTGAAGCTTTCTTT	CASSLTRDTEAFF	TRBV5-4	NA	TRBJ1-1	NA
TGTGCCAGCTCGCACAAGGGGGCCCATGGCTACACCTTC	CASSHKGAHGYTF	TRBV27	TRBD1	TRBJ1-2	NA
TGTGCCAGCAGTTTGCGTCGGACTCGAAACTACGAGCAGTACTTC	CASSLRRTRNYEQYF	TRBV28	NA	TRBJ2-7	NA
TGTGCCAGCAGTCAGGGACAGGATCAGCCCCAGCATTTT	CASSQGQDQPQHF	TRBV2	TRBD1	TRBJ1-5	NA
TGTGCCAGCAGCTTGGCGAGGCGGAATTTTAACTATGGCTACACCTTC	CASSLARRNFNYGYTF	TRBV5-6	NA	TRBJ1-2	NA
TGTGCCAGCAGTTCCCAACTAGCGGGAGGGATCCCCTCGAAGTATTTT	CASSSQLAGGIPSKYF	TRBV28	TRBD2	TRBJ2-3	NA
TGTGCCAGCAGTGTGGACTTGAACACCGGGGAGCTGTTTTTT	CASSVDLNTGELFF	TRBV6-1	NA	TRBJ2-2	few
TGCGCCAGCAGCCAAGACTTGACGGGGAGCTCTGGAAACACCATATATTTT	CASSQDLTGSSGNTIYF	TRBV4-3	NA	TRBJ1-3	NA
TGTGCCAGCAGTCCCCCCCCCAGGGGCAATCAGCCCCAGCATTTT	CASSPPPRGNQPQHF	TRBV28	NA	TRBJ1-5	NA
TGCGCCAGCAGCCAATTTCCAGGGGGCTACGAGCAGTACTTC	CASSQFPGGYEQYF	TRBV4-1	TRBD1	TRBJ2-7	few
TGTGCCAGCAGTCCTGGAGTAGCGGTCTACAATGAGCAGTTCTTC	CASSPGVAVYNEQFF	TRBV27	NA	TRBJ2-1	NA
TGCGCCAGCAGCTTGGCTAGCGAGGGACCTACGCAGTATTTT	CASSLASEGPTQYF	TRBV5-1	NA	TRBJ2-3	NA
TGTGCCAGCAGCCCCGGGACAGGGAGTCCCGGGGAGCTGTTTTTT	CASSPGTGSPGELFF	TRBV6-6	TRBD1	TRBJ2-2	NA
TGTGCCAGCAGAACGTTGGCCTCTGGGGCCAACGTCCTGACTTTC	CASRTLASGANVLTF	TRBV13	NA	TRBJ2-6	NA
TGTGCCAGCAGCTCCACAGCTACCTCCCAAATGGGCTACACCTTC	CASSSTATSQMGYTF	TRBV7-2	NA	TRBJ1-2	once
TGCGCCAGCAGCGTCCTTTGGGACAGCACCTACGAGCAGTACTTC	CASSVLWDSTYEQYF	TRBV5-1	TRBD1	TRBJ2-7	few
TGTGCCAGCAGCTTACGTGCGGGAGACAATGAGCAGTTCTTC	CASSLRAGDNEQFF	TRBV7-2	TRBD2	TRBJ2-1	few
TGTGCCAGCCCCCCGGGTCCGGATTGGGAGGTAAACACTGAAGCTTTCTTT	CASPPGPDWEVNTEAFF	TRBV28	NA	TRBJ1-1	NA
TGTGCCAGCACTCCTGGGAGAGACTACGAGCAGTACTTC	CASTPGRDYEQYF	TRBV2	NA	TRBJ2-7	once
TGCGCCAGCAGCCACCGTTGGAGGGCTAATCAGCCCCAGCATTTT	CASSHRWRANQPQHF	TRBV4-1	NA	TRBJ1-5	NA
TGTGCCAGCAGCGTAGGTACGGTCTCCGGGGCCAACGTCCTGACTTTC	CASSVGTVSGANVLTF	TRBV9	NA	TRBJ2-6	few
TGTGCCAGCAGCTTACTGAAAGCTACGAACACCGGGGAGCTGTTTTTT	CASSLLKATNTGELFF	TRBV7-2	NA	TRBJ2-2	NA
TGTGCCAGCAGCCTGTCCCAGGGGAATAATGAAAAACTGTTTTTT	CASSLSQGNNEKLFF	TRBV28	NA	TRBJ1-4	few
TGTGCCAGCAGTTTATTACAGGGGGGCAATCAGCCCCAGCATTTT	CASSLLQGGNQPQHF	TRBV28	TRBD1	TRBJ1-5	NA
TGTGCCAGCAGTGAAGACAGCTACTCTGGAAACACCATATATTTT	CASSEDSYSGNTIYF	TRBV2	NA	TRBJ1-3	few
TGTGCCAGCAGCTCAAGACGGATAACAGAACGGCGGGCGAACACCGGGGAGCTGTTTTTT	CASSSRRITERRANTGELFF	TRBV7-8	NA	TRBJ2-2	NA
TGTGCCAGCAGGCTTCAGGGTCAAGGGAACACTGAAGCTTTCTTT	CASRLQGQGNTEAFF	TRBV6-6	NA	TRBJ1-1	NA
TGTGCCAGCAGCTTAGTTGGGACAGCACTCATGAACACTGAAGCTTTCTTT	CASSLVGTALMNTEAFF	TRBV7-9	TRBD1	TRBJ1-1	NA
TGTGCCAGCAGCTTCCCTCTACCCTACGAGCAGTACTTC	CASSFPLPYEQYF	TRBV7-7	NA	TRBJ2-7	once
TGTGCCAGCACCGTACAGGGCCCGGGTGTCAATGAGCAGTTCTTC	CASTVQGPGVNEQFF	TRBV27	NA	TRBJ2-1	NA
TGTGCCAGCAGACCAGACGGGAGGCTCTCCTACGAGCAGTACTTC	CASRPDGRLSYEQYF	TRBV27	TRBD2	TRBJ2-7	once
TGTGCCAGCAGCTCAAGGGGGCTGGGCACTGAAGCTTTCTTT	CASSSRGLGTEAFF	TRBV5-6	TRBD1	TRBJ1-1	NA
TGTGCCAGCAGCTCTGAACGGGGTTCCTACGAGCAGTACTTC	CASSSERGSYEQYF	TRBV7-2	NA	TRBJ2-7	NA
TGTGCCATCAGTGACGGGGGTGGGGGCTACGAGCAGTACTTC	CAISDGGGGYEQYF	TRBV10-3	NA	TRBJ2-7	NA
TGTGCCAGTAGTCCAAGGACTAGCGACACAGATACGCAGTATTTT	CASSPRTSDTDTQYF	TRBV19	TRBD2	TRBJ2-3	few
TGTGCCAGCAGCTTGCGACAGGACGGTGAGGCTTTCTTT	CASSLRQDGEAFF	TRBV7-9	NA	TRBJ1-1	NA
TGTGCCAGCAGTGAAGGCAGGGTAAGACAGCCCCAGCATTTT	CASSEGRVRQPQHF	TRBV2	NA	TRBJ1-5	NA
TGTGCCAGCAGTCCTCTATCCGAGGCGGGGCAGTATTTT	CASSPLSEAGQYF	TRBV27	NA	TRBJ2-3	NA
TGTGCCAGCAGTGATCTTCTTTTAGCGGGAGGGTACAATGAGCAGTTCTTC	CASSDLLLAGGYNEQFF	TRBV25-1	TRBD2	TRBJ2-1	NA
TGTGCCAGCAGGGCGGGACTAGGCGCGTCGTACGAGCAGTACTTC	CASRAGLGASYEQYF	TRBV6-5	TRBD2	TRBJ2-7	NA
TGTGCCAGCAGCGTAGCTGGGGCGGGAGGAGGTCCAGAGACCCAGTACTTC	CASSVAGAGGGPETQYF	TRBV9	TRBD2	TRBJ2-5	NA
TGTGCCTGGACCCGGGGGGGCACAGCGGATACGCAGTATTTT	CAWTRGGTADTQYF	TRBV30	TRBD2	TRBJ2-3	few
TGTGCCAGCAGCCCCGACAGAAAGCAGTTCTTC	CASSPDRKQFF	TRBV28	NA	TRBJ2-1	NA